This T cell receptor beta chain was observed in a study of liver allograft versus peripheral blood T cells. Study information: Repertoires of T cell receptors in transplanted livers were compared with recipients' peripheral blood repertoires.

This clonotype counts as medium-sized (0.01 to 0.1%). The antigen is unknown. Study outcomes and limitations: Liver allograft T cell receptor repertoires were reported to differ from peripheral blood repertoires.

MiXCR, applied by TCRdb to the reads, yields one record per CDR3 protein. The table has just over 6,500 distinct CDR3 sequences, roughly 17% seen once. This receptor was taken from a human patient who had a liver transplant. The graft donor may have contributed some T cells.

The CDR3 bases are TGTGCCAGCAGCGTAAATAGGCCATCGAACACCGGGGAGCTGTTTTTT. This sequence encodes CASSVNRPSNTGELFF. This chain links TRBV9 with TRBJ2-2; no clear D. Trimming removed 1 base from V and 0 bases from J, with 10 bases in between. The germline gives CDR1 SGDLS, CDR2 YYNGEE. The CDR3 sequence is 16 residues long.